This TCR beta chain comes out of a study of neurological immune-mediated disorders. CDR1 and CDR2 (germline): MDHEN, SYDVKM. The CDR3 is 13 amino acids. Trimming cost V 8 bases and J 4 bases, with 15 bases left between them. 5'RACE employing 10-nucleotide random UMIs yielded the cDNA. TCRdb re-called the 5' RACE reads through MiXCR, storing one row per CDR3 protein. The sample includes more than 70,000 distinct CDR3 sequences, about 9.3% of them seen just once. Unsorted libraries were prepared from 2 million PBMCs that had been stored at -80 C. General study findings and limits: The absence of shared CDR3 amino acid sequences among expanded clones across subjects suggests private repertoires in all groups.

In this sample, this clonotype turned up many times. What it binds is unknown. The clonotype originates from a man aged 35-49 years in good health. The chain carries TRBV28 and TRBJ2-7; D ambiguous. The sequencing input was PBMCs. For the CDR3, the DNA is TGTGCCAGCCAGCGTTCACCCACATACGAGCAGTACTTC. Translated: CASQRSPTYEQYF.